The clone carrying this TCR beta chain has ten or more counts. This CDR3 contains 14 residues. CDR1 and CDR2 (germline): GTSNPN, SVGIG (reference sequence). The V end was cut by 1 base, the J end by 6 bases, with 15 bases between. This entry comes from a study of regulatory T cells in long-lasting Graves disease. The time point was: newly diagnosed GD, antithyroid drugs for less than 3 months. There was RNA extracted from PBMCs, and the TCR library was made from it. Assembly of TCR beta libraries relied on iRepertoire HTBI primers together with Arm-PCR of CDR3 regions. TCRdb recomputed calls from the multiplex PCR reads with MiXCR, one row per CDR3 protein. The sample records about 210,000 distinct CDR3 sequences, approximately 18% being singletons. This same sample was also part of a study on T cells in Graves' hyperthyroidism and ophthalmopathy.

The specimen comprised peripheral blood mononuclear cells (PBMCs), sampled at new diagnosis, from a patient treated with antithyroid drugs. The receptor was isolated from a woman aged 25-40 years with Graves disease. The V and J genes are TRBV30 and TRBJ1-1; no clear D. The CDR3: CAWSGSTRTAEAFF. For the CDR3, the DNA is TGTGCCTGGAGTGGCTCGACCAGGACGGCTGAAGCTTTCTTT.